Below are 5 T cell receptor beta chains sequenced from a single sample in a study of T cells after yellow fever vaccination. TCRdb re-called the 5' RACE reads through MiXCR, storing one row per CDR3 protein. Of about 360,000 distinct CDR3 sequences in the sample, 6.2% were seen once. The sample in question was PBMCs, obtained 5 days after the yellow fever booster vaccination. The receptors derive from a man aged 30 to 39 who received the YFV17D yellow fever vaccine.

This chain links TRBV6-5 with TRBJ2-7, with 11 bases fitting TRBD1. CDR1 and CDR2 (germline): MNHEY, SVGAGI. The V and J ends lost 4 bases and 7 bases, in that order; junction bases with no gene match: 6. CDR3 length: 14 amino acids. The CDR3 spells CASSSTGTGGEQYF. The CDR3 nucleotides read TGTGCCAGCAGTTCAACCGGGACAGGGGGGGAGCAGTACTTC.

The sample holds many counts of this clonotype. The rearrangement joins TRBV5-5 to TRBJ1-1; TRBD1 might be the D (6 bases). Trimming pared 0 bases from V and 2 bases from J, leaving 8 bases between. Germline V gene sequence: CDR1 SGHKS, CDR2 YYEKEE (reference sequence). This CDR3 comprises 14 residues. CDR3 in DNA: TGTGCCAGCAGCTTGGACAGGGCAAACACTGAAGCTTTCTTT. Its protein product is CASSLDRANTEAFF.

This clonotype was observed many times. This chain joins TRBV4-2 and TRBJ2-1; D is uncertain. The germline gives CDR1 LGHNA, CDR2 YNFKEQ. The V end was cut by 0 bases, the J end by 7 bases, with 7 bases between. The CDR3 has 13 amino acids. The CDR3 region is CASSQDRLNEQFF. The CDR3, as DNA: TGTGCCAGCAGCCAAGATCGTTTGAATGAGCAGTTCTTC.

This clonotype was picked up a small number of times. The chain combines TRBV30 with TRBJ2-7; 9 bases fit TRBD1. The V segment lost 5 bases and the J segment 6 bases; nucleotides outside the gene matches: 14. CDR1 is GTSNPN, CDR2 SVGIG, per germline (reference sequence). This CDR3 has 15 amino acids. The CDR3 DNA follows: TGTGCCTGGCATTACCGGGACAGGGTGAGGAGCGAGCAGTACTTC. Translation gives CAWHYRDRVRSEQYF.

This clonotype appeared a few times. This sequence joins TRBV30 and TRBJ2-1; 9 bases align to TRBD2. V shed 3 bases, J shed 6 bases, and the junction held 6 bases outside the gene matches. Germline lookup yields CDR1 GTSNPN and CDR2 SVGIG (reference sequence). The CDR3 is 14 residues long. CDR3 in DNA: TGTGCCTGGAGATCTAGCGGGAAGGGCAATGAGCAGTTCTTC. It translates to CAWRSSGKGNEQFF.